One and the same sample provided the 7 T cell receptor beta chains below, sequenced in a study of blood T cell repertoires in COVID-19. Clones were read by immunoSEQ multiplex PCR, and TCRdb kept only the in-frame ones, dropping some. The data show some 300,000 clones, around 91% seen once. The sequenced sample consisted of peripheral blood. The receptors here all came from a woman in her 40s with COVID-19, enrolled during active disease.

The gene calls are TRBV2 and TRBJ1-4, with 10 bases that match TRBD1. Germline lookup yields CDR1 SNHLY and CDR2 FYNNEI. CDR3 length: 15 residues. V shed 6 bases, J shed 8 bases, and the junction held 9 bases outside the gene matches. The CDR3 spells CASSERGQGNEKLFF. Here the CDR3 DNA reads TGTGCCAGCAGCGAGAGGGGACAGGGGAACGAAAAACTGTTTTTT.

The rearrangement joins TRBV30 to TRBJ1-1; D call uncertain. V was pared by 3 bases and J by 1 base, with 9 bases between. The CDR3 extends over 13 amino acids. Germline CDR1 reads GTSNPN; CDR2 reads SVGIG (reference sequence). Here the CDR3 reads CAWRPGGNTEAFF. CDR3 in DNA: TGTGCCTGGAGACCCGGTGGGAACACTGAAGCTTTCTTT.

J is TRBJ1-3 and V is TRBV5-1; D might be TRBD1 (5 bases). The CDR3 consists of 16 residues. V lost 4 bases to trimming and J lost 0 bases, with 14 bases between them. CDR1 is SGHRS, CDR2 YFSETQ, per germline. The CDR3 nucleotides read TGCGCCAGCAGCCCTGGGGGGACCGACTCTGGAAACACCATATATTTT. Encoded protein: CASSPGGTDSGNTIYF.

The V call is TRBV9, the J call TRBJ2-6, with D hard to call. V lost 3 bases to trimming and J lost 3 bases, with 16 bases between them. Germline V gene sequence: CDR1 SGDLS, CDR2 YYNGEE. This CDR3 is built from 17 residues. Here the CDR3 reads CASSASTVIFGANVLTF. CDR3 DNA: TGTGCCAGCAGCGCCTCGACTGTGATCTTTGGGGCCAACGTCCTGACTTTC.

The gene calls are TRBV4-3 and TRBJ1-5; D may be TRBD1 (6 bases). The germline gives CDR1 LGHNA, CDR2 YSLEER. CDR3 length: 15 residues. The germline V and J ends were trimmed by 2 bases and 4 bases, with 12 bases remaining between them. DNA of the CDR3: TGCGCCAGCAGCCAAACGATGGACAGTAATCAGCCCCAGCATTTT. This encodes CASSQTMDSNQPQHF.

This chain links TRBV7-8 with TRBJ2-7, with TRBD2 as a possible D gene (6 bases). V lost 4 bases to trimming and J lost 0 bases, with 16 bases between them. Per germline, CDR1 SGHVS and CDR2 FQNEAQ. The CDR3 consists of 16 residues. The CDR3 nucleotides read TGTGCCAGCAGCTCCCAAACGCGGGGCGGCTCCTACGAGCAGTACTTC. It yields the protein CASSSQTRGGSYEQYF.

The V call is TRBV28, the J call TRBJ2-3, with a weak D call TRBD2 (5 bases). CDR1 and CDR2 from the germline V gene are MDHEN and SYDVKM. The CDR3 is 15 residues long. Trimming stripped 5 bases from V and 4 bases from J, with 16 bases between. Written as DNA, the CDR3 is TGTGCCAGCAGTAGGCCCGGGGTTGGGGCAGATACGCAGTATTTT. Translation gives CASSRPGVGADTQYF.